The rows below give T cell receptor beta chains drawn from one sample of a study of CD8+ T cells in alopecia areata. Profiled with immunoSEQ multiplex PCR; TCRdb holds only in-frame clones, not every one. Of some 200,000 clones listed, 45% to 75% are singletons. Sequencing used CD4+ T cells sorted from blood, obtained at week 4, from a patient treated with tofacitinib. The receptors here all came from a human donor with alopecia areata. CDR3s include the opening cysteine and the closing phenylalanine or tryptophan. D genes are given only for firm matches. Where a row states a size, it is once, few, many or the class of an expanded clone; other rows omit it.

v_gene	abundance	len	j_gene	d_gene	CDR3nt	CDR3aa
TRBV30	NA	12	TRBJ1-2	NA	TGTGCCTGGAGCCCGCAGTCCTATGGCTACACCTTC	CAWSPQSYGYTF
TRBV9	NA	12	TRBJ2-1	NA	TGTGCCAGCAGCGTAGAACAGACTGAGCAGTTCTTC	CASSVEQTEQFF
TRBV15	many	16	TRBJ2-5	NA	TGTGCCACCAAGGAACGAGGCCGCGGATCAACGGGGACCCAGTACTTC	CATKERGRGSTGTQYF
TRBV11-1	few	12	TRBJ1-2	TRBD1	TGTGCCAGCTCCGGGACAGGATATGGCTACACCTTC	CASSGTGYGYTF
TRBV25-1	NA	18	TRBJ2-4	TRBD1	TGTGCCAGCAGTGATTCTCCTTCGCGGGACAGGGCGCGAAACATTCAGTACTTC	CASSDSPSRDRARNIQYF
TRBV27	NA	15	TRBJ1-6	NA	TGTGCCAGCAGTTTGGGGGGCGGGTATAATTCACCCCTCCACTTT	CASSLGGGYNSPLHF
TRBV5-1	NA	14	TRBJ1-1	TRBD1	TGCGCCAGCAGTCGGACAGGCTTGAACACTGAAGCTTTCTTT	CASSRTGLNTEAFF
TRBV7-9	NA	17	TRBJ2-6	NA	TGTGCCAGCAGCTTAGCGCGGCAGAGCTCTGGGGCCAACGTCCTGACTTTC	CASSLARQSSGANVLTF
TRBV30	NA	12	TRBJ2-7	NA	TGTGCCTGGAAACCTGTTGGACACGAGCAGTACTTC	CAWKPVGHEQYF
TRBV29-1	NA	11	TRBJ1-1	NA	TGCAGCGTTGTAATGAACACTGAAGCTTTCTTT	CSVVMNTEAFF
TRBV2	NA	13	TRBJ2-2	NA	TGTGCCACCCGCAAGGGTCTGAGCGGGGAGCTGTTTTTT	CATRKGLSGELFF
TRBV15	NA	14	TRBJ2-2	NA	TGTGCCACCAGCAGAGGAGGATTTCTCGGGGAGCTGTTTTTT	CATSRGGFLGELFF
TRBV29-1	NA	9	TRBJ2-6	NA	TGCAGCGCCACCGACGTCCTGACTTTC	CSATDVLTF
TRBV15	NA	14	TRBJ2-5	NA	TGTGCCACCAGCAGAGATCTGGAGTTAGAGACCCAGTACTTC	CATSRDLELETQYF
TRBV2	many	15	TRBJ1-2	NA	TGTGCCAGCAGTGAAACATGGGAGACTAACTATGGCTACACCTTC	CASSETWETNYGYTF
TRBV11-2	NA	15	TRBJ2-7	TRBD1	TGTGCCAGCAGCCTCGACCGGGACAGGCACGGGGAGCAGTACTTC	CASSLDRDRHGEQYF
TRBV6-1	NA	14	TRBJ1-6	NA	TGTGCCAGCAGTGAAGCAGCGGGGAATTCACCCCTCCACTTT	CASSEAAGNSPLHF
TRBV13	few	16	TRBJ2-6	NA	TGTGCCAGCAGCTTTGGGGGGCGTTCTGGGGCCAACGTCCTGACTTTC	CASSFGGRSGANVLTF
TRBV29-1	NA	13	TRBJ2-3	NA	TGCAGCGTTGAATCGGGTACCACAGATACGCAGTATTTT	CSVESGTTDTQYF
TRBV30	once	15	TRBJ2-5	NA	TGTGCCTGGAGTACCACAACACCTAGCGCTGAGACCCAGTACTTC	CAWSTTTPSAETQYF
TRBV9	NA	15	TRBJ2-3	TRBD2	TGTGCCAGCAGCGCAACGGGTCCTAGCGGGGATACGCAGTATTTT	CASSATGPSGDTQYF
TRBV6-5	NA	13	TRBJ2-1	NA	TGTGCCAGTGCTCGGGGGGCCAGCAATGAGCAGTTCTTC	CASARGASNEQFF
TRBV18	NA	16	TRBJ2-1	TRBD2	TGTGCCAGCTCACCAGGGGCGGGGGGCACTTACAATGAGCAGTTCTTC	CASSPGAGGTYNEQFF
TRBV29-1	once	13	TRBJ1-1	NA	TGCAGCGTTGCGACCAGGGCTAACACTGAAGCTTTCTTT	CSVATRANTEAFF
TRBV6-5	NA	13	TRBJ1-2	NA	TGTGCCAGCAGATTAGCAGGGAGCTATGGCTACACCTTC	CASRLAGSYGYTF
TRBV18	NA	15	TRBJ1-2	NA	TGTGCCAGCTCACCAAAAGCAGGGAATAAGGGTGGCTACACCTTC	CASSPKAGNKGGYTF
TRBV7-2	NA	14	TRBJ1-4	NA	TGTGCCAGCAGCTTAGGAGTTTTGGGTGAAAAACTGTTTTTT	CASSLGVLGEKLFF
TRBV27	NA	11	TRBJ2-5	NA	TGTGCCAGCAGTTGGGCAGGGGCCCAGTACTTC	CASSWAGAQYF
TRBV20-1	NA	11	TRBJ2-1	NA	TGCAGTGCTAGAGTCCCTAATGAGCAGTTCTTC	CSARVPNEQFF
TRBV2	NA	14	TRBJ2-1	NA	TGTGCCAGCAGTGTAGCGACCCCCTACAATGAGCAGTTCTTC	CASSVATPYNEQFF
TRBV28	NA	15	TRBJ2-7	TRBD1	TGTGCCAGCAGTTTAAGTGGACAGGGGGACAACGAGCAGTACTTC	CASSLSGQGDNEQYF